This T cell receptor (beta chain) was sequenced during a study of T cell responses to AZD1222 COVID-19 vaccine. Whole-study results and caveats: Mostly white British, mostly female donors; authors suggested clonal diversity may be underestimated.

For this clone: Its antigen remains unidentified.

Assay used: immunoSEQ multiplex PCR; TCRdb lists only in-frame clones, some missing. The data show about 160,000 clones, with approximately 90% seen just once and about 4.7% held by the top ten. In germline, CDR1 is SGHVS, CDR2 FQNEAQ. With 2 bases removed from V and 2 bases from J, the gap between germline ends came to 10 bases. This CDR3 is built from 15 residues. This clonotype originated in an adult in good health. This specimen was peripheral blood, taken on day 0 of AZD1222 vaccination. The rearrangement links TRBV7-8 to TRBJ1-5; D remains unclear. The CDR3 loop is CASSLTGSGNQPQHF. The CDR3 nucleotides read TGTGCCAGCAGCTTAACGGGATCTGGCAATCAGCCCCAGCATTTT.